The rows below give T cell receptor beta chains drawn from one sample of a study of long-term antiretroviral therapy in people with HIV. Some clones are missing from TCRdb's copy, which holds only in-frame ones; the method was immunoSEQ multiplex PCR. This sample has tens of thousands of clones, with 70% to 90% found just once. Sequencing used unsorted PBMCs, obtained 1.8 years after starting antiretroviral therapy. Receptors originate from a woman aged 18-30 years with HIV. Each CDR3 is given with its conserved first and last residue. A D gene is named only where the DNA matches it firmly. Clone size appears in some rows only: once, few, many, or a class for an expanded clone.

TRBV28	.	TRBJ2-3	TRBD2	TGTGCCAGCATGGTCACCGGGGGGTTGATCACAGATACGCAGTATTTT	CASMVTGGLITDTQYF
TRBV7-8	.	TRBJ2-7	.	TGTGCCAGCAGCTTATATCAGGGTCCATCCTACGAGCAGTACTTC	CASSLYQGPSYEQYF
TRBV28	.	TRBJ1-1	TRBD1	TGTGCCAGCAGTACGACAGGGGGCAACACTGAAGCTTTCTTT	CASSTTGGNTEAFF
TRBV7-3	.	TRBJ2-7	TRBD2	TGTGCCAGCAGTCGAGGACTAGGGTACGAGCAGTACTTC	CASSRGLGYEQYF
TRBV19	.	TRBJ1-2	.	TGTGCCAGTACCCCCCGGACACCTCAGGACTATGGCTACACCTTC	CASTPRTPQDYGYTF
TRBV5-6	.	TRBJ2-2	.	TGTGCCAGCAGCTTCGATACAGGGATCGACGGGGAGCTGTTTTTT	CASSFDTGIDGELFF
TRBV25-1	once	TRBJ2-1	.	TGTGCCAGCAGTGAATTGTATGGGGGACTAACTATAGGGGGTGAGCAGTTCTTC	CASSELYGGLTIGGEQFF
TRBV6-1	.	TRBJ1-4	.	TGTGCCAGCGGGTTCCCCAAAGAAAAACTGTTTTTT	CASGFPKEKLFF
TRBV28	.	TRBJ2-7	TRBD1	TGTGCCAGCATCCCGGGAGGACAGGGGTGGGACGAGCAGTACTTC	CASIPGGQGWDEQYF
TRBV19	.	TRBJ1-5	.	TGTGCCAGTAGTGGTCAGGGAGTGAGGCAGCCCCAGCATTTT	CASSGQGVRQPQHF
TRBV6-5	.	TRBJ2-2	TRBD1	TGTGCCAGCAGTTTGACAGGGGTCCCACCCGGGGAGCTGTTTTTT	CASSLTGVPPGELFF
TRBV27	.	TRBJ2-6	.	TGTGCCAGCAGTTCTCTCGGACCCTCTGGGGCCAACGTCCTGACTTTC	CASSSLGPSGANVLTF
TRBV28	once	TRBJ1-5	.	TGTGCCAGCATATCAGGGATGCTGCAGCCCCAGCATTTT	CASISGMLQPQHF
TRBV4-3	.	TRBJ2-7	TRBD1	TGCGCCAGCAGCCAAGAACCCCACAGCCCAAGGACAGGAGTAAACTACGAGCAGTACTTC	CASSQEPHSPRTGVNYEQYF
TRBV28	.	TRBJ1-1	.	TGTGCCAGCAGTAGTCTGGGAAAAGCTTTCTTT	CASSSLGKAFF
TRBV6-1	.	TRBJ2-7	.	TGTGCCAGCAGTGAATATAGGGGGAGGACCTACGAGCAGTACTTC	CASSEYRGRTYEQYF
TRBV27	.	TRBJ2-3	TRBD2	TGTGCCAGCTGGCGGGAGAGGGGAACAGATACGCAGTATTTT	CASWRERGTDTQYF
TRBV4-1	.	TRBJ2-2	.	TGCGCCAGCAGCCAAGGTACGCGGCTAGCGAACACCGGGGAGCTGTTTTTT	CASSQGTRLANTGELFF
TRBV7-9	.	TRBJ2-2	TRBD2	TGTGCCAGCAGCGGGCCGACTAGCGGGCCCTTTAAGCGGGAGCTGTTTTTT	CASSGPTSGPFKRELFF
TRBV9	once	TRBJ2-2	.	TGTGCCAGCAGGTATAGCGCCCTGAACACCGGGGAGCTGTTTTTT	CASRYSALNTGELFF
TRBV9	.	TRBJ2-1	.	TGTGCCAGCAGCGCGAACTCCAATGAGCAGTTCTTC	CASSANSNEQFF
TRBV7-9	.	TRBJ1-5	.	TGTGCCAGCAGCTTAGGGGGGGGAGGCGATCAGCCCCAGCATTTT	CASSLGGGGDQPQHF
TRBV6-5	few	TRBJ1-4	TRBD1	TGTGCCAGCAGTTACACCGGGACAGGCAATGAAAAACTGTTTTTT	CASSYTGTGNEKLFF
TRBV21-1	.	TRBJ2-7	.	TGTGCCAGCAGCTGCCAAGGAGCAGGGAGGTACGAGCAGTACTTC	CASSCQGAGRYEQYF
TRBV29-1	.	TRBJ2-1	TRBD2	TGCAGCGGACGTGGCGGGAGGCAGTACAATGAGCAGTTCTTC	CSGRGGRQYNEQFF
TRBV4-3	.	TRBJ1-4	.	TGCGCCAGCAGCCAAGATACAGGGAGTAATGAAAAACTGTTTTTT	CASSQDTGSNEKLFF
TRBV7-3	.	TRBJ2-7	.	TGTGCCAGCAGCCTCAGGCCCGCCCCAACCTACGAGCAGTACTTC	CASSLRPAPTYEQYF
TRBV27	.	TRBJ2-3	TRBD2	TGTGCCAGCAGTTTATCGAAACTAGCGGGAGGGCCCGATACGCAGTATTTT	CASSLSKLAGGPDTQYF
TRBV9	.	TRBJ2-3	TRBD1	TGTGCCAGCAGCGTAAGGGGGCGACTAAGCACAGATACGCAGTATTTT	CASSVRGRLSTDTQYF
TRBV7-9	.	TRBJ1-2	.	TGTGCCAGCAGCTTACGGGTTGGCTACACCTTC	CASSLRVGYTF
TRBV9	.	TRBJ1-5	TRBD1	TGTGCCAGCAGCGTTGGGGACAGGGTTGACGGTCAGCCCCAGCATTTT	CASSVGDRVDGQPQHF
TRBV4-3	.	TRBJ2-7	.	TGCGCCAGCAGCCAAGAAGGTATAGAGCAGTACTTC	CASSQEGIEQYF
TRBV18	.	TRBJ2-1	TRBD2	TGTGCCAGCTCACCACCTTCTAGCGGGAGAATGAATGAGCAGTTCTTC	CASSPPSSGRMNEQFF
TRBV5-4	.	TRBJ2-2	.	TGTGCCAGCAGCTCGCGCCCCGGGGAGCTGTTTTTT	CASSSRPGELFF
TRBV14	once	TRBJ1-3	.	TGTGCCAGCAGCCATCATCCCTATGGGTACTCTGGAAACACCATATATTTT	CASSHHPYGYSGNTIYF
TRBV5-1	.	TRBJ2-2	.	TGCGCCAGCAGCTTGCTGTGGACGAACACCGGGGAGCTGTTTTTT	CASSLLWTNTGELFF
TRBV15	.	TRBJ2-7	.	TGTGCCACCAGCAGAGAGAGGGACTCACCCTACGAGCAGTACTTC	CATSRERDSPYEQYF
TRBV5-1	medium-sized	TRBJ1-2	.	TGCGCCAGCAGCTTGAATAGGGCCTATGGCTACACCTTC	CASSLNRAYGYTF
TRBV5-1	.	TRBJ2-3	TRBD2	TGCGCCAGCAGCGGGACTAGCGGGAGGCCAGATACGCAGTATTTT	CASSGTSGRPDTQYF
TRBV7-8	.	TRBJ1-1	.	TGTGCCAGCAGCTTATTAGGGAACACTGAAGCTTTCTTT	CASSLLGNTEAFF
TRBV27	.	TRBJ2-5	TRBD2	TGTGCCAGCAGTTTCCAAACTAGCGGGATCGGGACCCAGTACTTC	CASSFQTSGIGTQYF
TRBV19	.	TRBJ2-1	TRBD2	TGTGCCAGTAGTATAGGGCTAGCGGGAGTCTTTGAGCAGTTCTTC	CASSIGLAGVFEQFF
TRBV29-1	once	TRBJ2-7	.	TGCAGCGTTGCGCCGGCAGGGGTTCGTTTTGGGAACTACGAGCAGTACTTC	CSVAPAGVRFGNYEQYF
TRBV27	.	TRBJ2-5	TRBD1	TGTGCCAGCAGTGAGTCCGGGACAGGGTATGAGACCCAGTACTTC	CASSESGTGYETQYF
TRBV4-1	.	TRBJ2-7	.	TGCGCCAGCAGCCAAGACCCCGGAGCCTACGAGCAGTACTTC	CASSQDPGAYEQYF
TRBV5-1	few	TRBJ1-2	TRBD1	TGCGCCAGCAGCTTGGATCAGGGGGCCGACTATGGCTACACCTTC	CASSLDQGADYGYTF